This TCR beta chain was sequenced during a study of lymphopenia after photon versus proton radiotherapy. This CDR3 spans 15 amino acids. V was cut by 8 bases and J by 0 bases, with 14 bases left in between. CDR1 is MNHNS, CDR2 SASEGT, per germline. The table came from immunoSEQ multiplex PCR; TCRdb's copy has only in-frame clones and leaves some out. The profile shows 13,000 to 15,000 clones, 82% of them singletons. This sample comprised peripheral blood, obtained from a patient treated with photon-based radiotherapy. This TCR derives from a man in his fifties or sixties with gastric cancer. This chain links TRBV6-1 with TRBJ2-1; D assignment may be TRBD1 or TRBD2 (5 bases each). CDR3 sequence (DNA): TGTGCCAGCGCCGAGGGGTACAACTCCTACAATGAGCAGTTCTTC. Its protein product is CASAEGYNSYNEQFF.